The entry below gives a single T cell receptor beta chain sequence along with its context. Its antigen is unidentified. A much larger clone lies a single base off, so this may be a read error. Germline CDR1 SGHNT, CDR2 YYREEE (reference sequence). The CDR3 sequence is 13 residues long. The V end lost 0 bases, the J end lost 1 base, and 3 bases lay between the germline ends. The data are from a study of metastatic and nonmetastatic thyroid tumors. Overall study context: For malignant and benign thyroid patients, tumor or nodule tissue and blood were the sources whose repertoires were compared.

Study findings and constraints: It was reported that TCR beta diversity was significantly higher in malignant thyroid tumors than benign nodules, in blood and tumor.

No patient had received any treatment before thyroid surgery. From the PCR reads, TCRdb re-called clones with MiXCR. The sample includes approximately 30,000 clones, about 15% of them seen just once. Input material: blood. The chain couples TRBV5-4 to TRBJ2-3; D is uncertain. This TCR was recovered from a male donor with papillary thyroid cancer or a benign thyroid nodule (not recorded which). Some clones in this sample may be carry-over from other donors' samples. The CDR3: CASSLACTDTQYF. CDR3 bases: TGTGCCAGCAGCTTGGCATGCACAGATACGCAGTATTTT.